One sample yielded the 9 T cell receptor beta chains listed below, sequenced in a study of T cell repertoires in cytomegalovirus infection. TCRdb reprocessed the reads via MiXCR and lists one record per CDR3 protein. The table records 300,000 to 400,000 distinct CDR3 sequences, 25% to 30% of them present only once. Which antigens these TCRs recognize remains unknown. The input for sequencing was cultured PBMCs, taken from culture after CMV antigen stimulation. Every receptor here comes from a human donor in good health (CMV status not recorded). Some clones in this sample may be carry-over from other donors' samples.

The rearrangement uses TRBV27 and TRBJ2-1; 9 nucleotides align to TRBD1. J gave up 3 bases and V 5 bases, and 5 bases lay outside the gene matches. Germline lookup yields CDR1 MNHEY and CDR2 SMNVEV (reference sequence). This CDR3 contains 15 residues. The CDR3, as DNA: TGTGCCAGCAGTCCCGGACAGGGGCACTACAATGAGCAGTTCTTC. Amino acid sequence: CASSPGQGHYNEQFF.

V and J are TRBV11-2 and TRBJ2-5; D remains unclear. The germline V gene encodes CDR1 SGHAT and CDR2 FQNNGV. V was cut by 5 bases and J by 0 bases, with 13 bases left in between. This CDR3 spans 15 amino acids. The CDR3 coding sequence is TGTGCCAGCAGCCCGCAGCCCGAGTACCAAGAGACCCAGTACTTC. Translating it yields CASSPQPEYQETQYF.

Details on this clonotype: A read error may explain this, as a much larger clone is one base away. The CDR3 coding sequence is TGTGCCATCACGAGCGGGGGAGACAATGGGCAGTTCTTC. Its translation: CAITSGGDNGQFF. The rearrangement joins TRBV10-3 to TRBJ2-1; the match to TRBD2 covers 8 bases. The CDR3 totals 13 residues. CDR1 ENHRY and CDR2 SYGVKD come from the germline V gene.

The rearrangement links TRBV27 to TRBJ2-2, with unresolved D. This CDR3 comprises 13 residues. V shed 6 bases and J shed 6 bases, with 11 bases lying between them. Germline V lookup: CDR1 MNHEY, CDR2 SMNVEV (reference sequence). The CDR3 loop reads CASSLKGAGELFF. The CDR3 nucleotides read TGTGCCAGCAGCCTTAAGGGTGCCGGGGAGCTGTTTTTT.

This clonotype was recorded a few times. The J gene is TRBJ2-5, the V gene TRBV7-9; 12 bases fit TRBD2. Germline CDR1 and CDR2: SEHNR and FQNEAQ (reference sequence). This CDR3 has 13 residues. The J segment lost 4 bases and the V segment lost 7 bases, leaving 1 base of the junction unmatched. CDR3 in amino acids: CASTGLAGETQYF. The CDR3 region has the DNA TGTGCCAGCACGGGACTAGCGGGAGAGACCCAGTACTTC.

A few counts support this clonotype. The J gene is TRBJ2-1, the V gene TRBV10-1, with 8 positions matching TRBD2. The CDR3 is 16 amino acids. The germline V gene encodes CDR1 WNHNN and CDR2 SYGVQD (reference sequence). V lost 6 bases to trimming and J lost 3 bases; unmatched junction nucleotides: 10. CDR3 residues: CASSAGTRKNYNEQFF. The CDR3 region has the DNA TGCGCCAGCAGCGCCGGGACTAGAAAAAACTACAATGAGCAGTTCTTC.

J is TRBJ1-1 and V is TRBV7-2; no reliable D call. V was cut by 4 bases and J by 3 bases, with 15 bases left in between. Per the germline V gene, CDR1 is SGHTA and CDR2 is FQGNSA. The CDR3 has 15 residues. The CDR3 here is CASSSWVWEDTEAFF. Written as DNA, the CDR3 is TGTGCCAGCAGCTCCTGGGTCTGGGAGGACACTGAAGCTTTCTTT. The complete variable domain, with remaining parts taken from reference TRBV7-2 and TRBJ1-1, reads GAGVSQSPSNKVTEKGKDVELRCDPISGHTALYWYRQSLGQGLEFLIYFQGNSAPDKSGLPSDRFSAERTGGSVSTLTIQRTQQEDSAVYLCASSSWVWEDTEAFFGQGTRLTVV.

The rearrangement joins TRBV4-2 to TRBJ2-3; 13 bases are shared with TRBD2. The germline CDR1 and CDR2 sequences are LGHNA and YNFKEQ. The CDR3 runs to 17 residues. The ends lost 6 bases at V and 2 bases at J; junction bases unmatched: 8. CDR3 in amino acids: CASSQKLAGGPTDTQYF. For the CDR3, the DNA is TGTGCCAGCAGTCAAAAACTAGCGGGAGGGCCCACAGATACGCAGTATTTT.

Notes on this clonotype: An end of the junction differs from the germline gene, which may be a read error. The V call is TRBV12-3 or TRBV12-4, the J call TRBJ2-5; 9 nucleotides match TRBD2. This CDR3 has 15 residues. The CDR3 loop is CASRLAGAGGETQYF. DNA for the CDR3: TGTGCCAGCAGGTTAGCGGGAGCCGGCGGGGAGACCCAGTACTTC.